This is a list of T cell receptor beta chains from one sample in a study of cytomegalovirus exposure and HLA in healthy donors. Some clones are missing from TCRdb's copy, which holds only in-frame ones; the method was immunoSEQ multiplex PCR. Found here are 85,000 to 130,000 clones, about 9.5% of them singletons; the top ten hold about 5%. The sample was PBMCs. The source of these receptors is a man in his forties in good health and CMV-seropositive. Each CDR3 is given with its conserved first and last residue. D genes are given only for firm matches. Some rows mark clone size as missing; the rest say once, few, many or name a class of expanded clone.

V gene	D gene	clone size	J gene	CDR3 DNA	CDR3 protein
TRBV4-1	TRBD2	few	TRBJ2-1	TGCGCCAGCAGCCTGGGAGGGATGAGGAATGAGCAGTTCTTC	CASSLGGMRNEQFF
TRBV11-2	TRBD2	NA	TRBJ2-1	TGTGCCAGCAGACTAGCGGGAGAATACAATGAGCAGTTCTTC	CASRLAGEYNEQFF
TRBV5-1	TRBD1	few	TRBJ2-3	TGCGCCAGCAGCGGGGGGACAGGAGGCACAGATACGCAGTATTTT	CASSGGTGGTDTQYF
TRBV7-9	TRBD1	NA	TRBJ1-1	TGTGCCAGCAGCTTTTTACAGGGGAGAGGCACTGAAGCTTTCTTT	CASSFLQGRGTEAFF
TRBV6-5	TRBD1	NA	TRBJ1-4	TGTGCCAGCCGGACAGGGGGCTATGAAAAACTGTTTTTT	CASRTGGYEKLFF
TRBV7-8	NA	few	TRBJ1-3	TGTGCCAGCAGCTTAGCTGGCAGCTCTGGAAACACCATATATTTT	CASSLAGSSGNTIYF
TRBV6-1	NA	NA	TRBJ1-1	TGTGCCAGCAGTAACAGGGAGAGCACTGAAGCTTTCTTT	CASSNRESTEAFF
TRBV21-1	NA	few	TRBJ2-1	TGTGCCAGCCGACCTACCGGGACAGGGGTGAATGAGCAGTTCTTC	CASRPTGTGVNEQFF
TRBV30	TRBD2	few	TRBJ2-1	TGTGCCTTGGACGGGACTAGCGGGAGCAATGAGCAGTTCTTC	CALDGTSGSNEQFF
TRBV27	NA	few	TRBJ1-1	TGTGCCAGCAGTTTCCGCGGGGAGGGAAGCACTGAAGCTTTCTTT	CASSFRGEGSTEAFF
TRBV7-2	NA	few	TRBJ2-1	TGTGCCAGCAGCCTACGCCGGGACTCACGTGATACGGATGAGCAGTTCTTC	CASSLRRDSRDTDEQFF
TRBV7-9	NA	NA	TRBJ2-5	TGTGCCAGCAGCTTAAGACACTTCCAAGAGACCCAGTACTTC	CASSLRHFQETQYF
TRBV2	TRBD2	NA	TRBJ2-1	TGTGCCAGCAGTGAAAGGGGACTAGCGGGGGGAGAGCAGTTCTTC	CASSERGLAGGEQFF
TRBV9	TRBD2	few	TRBJ2-5	TGTGCCAGCAGCGTAGGCCGGACCGGGGGGGGAGAGACCCAGTACTTC	CASSVGRTGGGETQYF
TRBV13	NA	NA	TRBJ2-3	TGTGCCAGCAGCACACGCACAGATACGCAGTATTTT	CASSTRTDTQYF
TRBV6-5	TRBD2	NA	TRBJ2-7	TGTGCCAGCAGTTCCCCCGGGAGAGCGGGAGTGTACGAGCAGTACTTC	CASSSPGRAGVYEQYF
TRBV5-1	TRBD1	few	TRBJ2-3	TGCGCCAGCAGCTTGGGGAGGGCAGGGGGCTTGGGCACAGATACGCAGTATTTT	CASSLGRAGGLGTDTQYF
TRBV13	NA	few	TRBJ1-1	TGTGCCAGCAGCTTATTCGGTCCGGACACTGAAGCTTTCTTT	CASSLFGPDTEAFF
TRBV28	NA	NA	TRBJ1-3	TGTGCCAGCAGTTCCCTCCTGGGGGCAGGGCGAGGTGGAAACACCATATATTTT	CASSSLLGAGRGGNTIYF
TRBV7-3	NA	NA	TRBJ2-2	TGTGCCAGCAGCAATCCTGTGGAGGGAGCCGGGGAGCTGTTTTTT	CASSNPVEGAGELFF
TRBV7-9	TRBD2	many	TRBJ2-1	TGTGCCAGCAGCTTGCAAGCGGGATGGCGGTTCTTC	CASSLQAGWRFF
TRBV7-9	TRBD2	NA	TRBJ2-3	TGTGCCAGCAGCGTACTAGCGGGAGGGCCTGATACGCAGTATTTT	CASSVLAGGPDTQYF
TRBV13	TRBD2	NA	TRBJ2-5	TGTGCCAGCAGCTCCAAGGGACTACCACAAGAGACCCAGTACTTC	CASSSKGLPQETQYF
TRBV6-5	NA	few	TRBJ1-1	TGTGCCAGCAGGATTCCGGGACATTCGAACACTGAAGCTTTCTTT	CASRIPGHSNTEAFF
TRBV6-5	NA	few	TRBJ2-7	TGTGCCAGCAGTTCAAGTGACAGAAGCTCCTACGAGCAGTACTTC	CASSSSDRSSYEQYF
TRBV7-2	TRBD1	NA	TRBJ2-3	TGTGCCAGCAGCACTAGGACAGGGGGGTGGGATACGCAGTATTTT	CASSTRTGGWDTQYF
TRBV6-5	TRBD1	few	TRBJ2-7	TGTGCCAGCAGTAGCCGGGACAGGGTTTCCGAGCAGTACTTC	CASSSRDRVSEQYF
TRBV27	TRBD1	NA	TRBJ2-2	TGTGCCAGCAGGTCCGGGACAGGGATTTACACCGGGGAGCTGTTTTTT	CASRSGTGIYTGELFF